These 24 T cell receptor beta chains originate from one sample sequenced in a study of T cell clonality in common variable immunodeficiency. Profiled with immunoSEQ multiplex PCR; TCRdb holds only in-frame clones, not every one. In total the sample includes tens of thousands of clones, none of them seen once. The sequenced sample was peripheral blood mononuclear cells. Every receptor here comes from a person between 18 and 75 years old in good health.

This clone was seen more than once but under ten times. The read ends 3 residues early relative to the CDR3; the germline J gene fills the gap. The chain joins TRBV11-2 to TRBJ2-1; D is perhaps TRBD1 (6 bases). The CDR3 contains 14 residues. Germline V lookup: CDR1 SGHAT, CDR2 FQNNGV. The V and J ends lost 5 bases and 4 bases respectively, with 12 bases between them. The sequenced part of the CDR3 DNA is TGTGCCAGCAGCGAACAAGGACAGTACAATGAG. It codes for CASSEQGQYNE. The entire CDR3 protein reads CASSEQGQYNEQFF.

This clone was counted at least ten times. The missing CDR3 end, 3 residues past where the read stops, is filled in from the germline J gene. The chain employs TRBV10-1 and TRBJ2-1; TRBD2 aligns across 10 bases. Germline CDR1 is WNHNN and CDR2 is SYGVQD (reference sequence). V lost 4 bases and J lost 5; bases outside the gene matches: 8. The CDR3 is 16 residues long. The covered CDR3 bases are TGCGCCAGCAGTGGTACTAGCGGGACGGGCGACAATGAG. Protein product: CASSGTSGTGDNE. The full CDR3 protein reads CASSGTSGTGDNEQFF.

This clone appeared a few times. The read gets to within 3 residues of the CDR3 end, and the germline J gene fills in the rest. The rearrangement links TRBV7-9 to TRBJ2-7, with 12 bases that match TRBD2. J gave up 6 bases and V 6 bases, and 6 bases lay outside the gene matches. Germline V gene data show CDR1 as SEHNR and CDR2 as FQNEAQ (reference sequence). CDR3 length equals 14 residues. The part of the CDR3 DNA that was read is TGTGCCAGCAGGTCCGGGACTAGCGGGCGCGAG. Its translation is CASRSGTSGRE. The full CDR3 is CASRSGTSGREQYF.

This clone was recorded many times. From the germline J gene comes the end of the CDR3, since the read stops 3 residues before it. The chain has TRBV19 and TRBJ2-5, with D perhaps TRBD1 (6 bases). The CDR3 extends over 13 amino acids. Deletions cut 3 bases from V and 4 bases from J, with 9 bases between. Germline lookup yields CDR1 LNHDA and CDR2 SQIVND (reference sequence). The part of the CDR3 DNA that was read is TGTGCCAGTAGTATTCAGGGGAGAGAGACC. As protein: CASSIQGRET. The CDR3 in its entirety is CASSIQGRETQYF.

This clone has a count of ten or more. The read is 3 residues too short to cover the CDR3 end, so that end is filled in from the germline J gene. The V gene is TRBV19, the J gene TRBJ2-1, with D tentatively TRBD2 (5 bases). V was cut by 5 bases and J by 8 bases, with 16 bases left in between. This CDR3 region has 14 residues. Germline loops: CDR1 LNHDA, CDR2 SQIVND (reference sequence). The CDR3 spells CASSRGLDFDEQFF. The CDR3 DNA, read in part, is TGTGCCAGTAGTCGTGGGCTGGACTTCGATGAG.

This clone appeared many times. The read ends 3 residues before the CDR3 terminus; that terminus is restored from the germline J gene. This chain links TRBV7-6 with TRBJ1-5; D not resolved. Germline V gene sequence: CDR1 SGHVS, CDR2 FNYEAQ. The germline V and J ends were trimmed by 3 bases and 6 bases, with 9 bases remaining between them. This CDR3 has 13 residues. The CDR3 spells CASSLSEGQPQHF. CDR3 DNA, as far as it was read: TGTGCCAGCAGCTTGTCGGAGGGTCAGCCC.

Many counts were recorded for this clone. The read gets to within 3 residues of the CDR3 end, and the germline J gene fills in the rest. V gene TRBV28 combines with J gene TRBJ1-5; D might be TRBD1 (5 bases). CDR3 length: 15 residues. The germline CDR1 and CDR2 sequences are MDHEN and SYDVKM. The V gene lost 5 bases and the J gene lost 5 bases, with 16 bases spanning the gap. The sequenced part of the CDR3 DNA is TGTGCCAGCAGTCAGTGGCGGGGGGTCGATCAGCCC. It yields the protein CASSQWRGVDQP. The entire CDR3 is CASSQWRGVDQPQHF.

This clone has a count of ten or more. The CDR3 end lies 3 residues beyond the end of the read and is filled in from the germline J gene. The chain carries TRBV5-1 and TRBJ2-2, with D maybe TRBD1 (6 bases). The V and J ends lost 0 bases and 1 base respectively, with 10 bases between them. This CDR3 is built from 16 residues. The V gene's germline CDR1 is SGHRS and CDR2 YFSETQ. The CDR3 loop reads CASSLGQGKNTGELFF. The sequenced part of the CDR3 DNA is TGCGCCAGCAGCTTGGGGCAGGGGAAGAACACCGGGGAG.

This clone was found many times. CDR3 in amino acids: CASKESGVYEQYF. CDR3 DNA, as far as it was read: TGTGCCAGCAAGGAGTCAGGGGTCTACGAG. The V and J genes are TRBV28 and TRBJ2-7, with TRBD1 as a possible D gene (6 bases). The CDR3 end is not reached by the read, which stops 3 residues before it; the germline J gene fills it in. Germline V lookup: CDR1 MDHEN, CDR2 SYDVKM. The germline V and J ends were trimmed by 7 bases and 3 bases, with 13 bases remaining between them. The CDR3 has 13 amino acids.

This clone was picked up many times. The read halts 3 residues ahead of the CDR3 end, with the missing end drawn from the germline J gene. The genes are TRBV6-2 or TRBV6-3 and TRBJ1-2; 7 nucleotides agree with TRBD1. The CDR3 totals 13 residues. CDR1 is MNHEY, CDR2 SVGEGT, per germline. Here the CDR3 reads CASSYGTDPGYTF. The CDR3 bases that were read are TGTGCCAGCAGTTACGGGACAGACCCGGGC.

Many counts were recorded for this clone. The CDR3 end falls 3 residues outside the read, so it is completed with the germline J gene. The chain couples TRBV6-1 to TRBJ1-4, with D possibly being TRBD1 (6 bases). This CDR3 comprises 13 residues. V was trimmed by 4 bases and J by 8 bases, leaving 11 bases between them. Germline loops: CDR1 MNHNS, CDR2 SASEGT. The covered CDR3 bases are TGTGCCAGCAGTGCCAGGGGTGGGGAAAAA. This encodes CASSARGGEK. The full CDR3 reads CASSARGGEKLFF.

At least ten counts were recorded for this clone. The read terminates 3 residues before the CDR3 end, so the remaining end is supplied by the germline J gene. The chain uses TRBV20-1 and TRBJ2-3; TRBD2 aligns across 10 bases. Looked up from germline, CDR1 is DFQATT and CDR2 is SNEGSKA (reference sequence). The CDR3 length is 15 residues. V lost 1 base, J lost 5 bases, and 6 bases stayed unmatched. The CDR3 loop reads CSARGLAGAKDTQYF. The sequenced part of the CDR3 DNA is TGCAGTGCTAGAGGGCTAGCGGGAGCTAAAGATACG.

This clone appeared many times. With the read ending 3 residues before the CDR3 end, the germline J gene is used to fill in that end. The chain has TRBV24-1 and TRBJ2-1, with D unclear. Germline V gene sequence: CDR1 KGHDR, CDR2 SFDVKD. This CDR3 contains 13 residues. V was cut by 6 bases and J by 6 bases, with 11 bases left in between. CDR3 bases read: TGTGCCACCAGTTCCATAGTATCCAATGAG. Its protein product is CATSSIVSNE. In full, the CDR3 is CATSSIVSNEQFF.

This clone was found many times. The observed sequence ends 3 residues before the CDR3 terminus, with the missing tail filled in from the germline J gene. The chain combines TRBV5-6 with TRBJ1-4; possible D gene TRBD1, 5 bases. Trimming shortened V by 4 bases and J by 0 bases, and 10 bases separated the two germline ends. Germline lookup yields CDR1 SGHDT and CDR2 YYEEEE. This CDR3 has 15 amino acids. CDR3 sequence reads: CASSTAGSTNEKLFF. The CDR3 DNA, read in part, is TGTGCCAGCAGCACGGCAGGGTCAACTAATGAAAAA.

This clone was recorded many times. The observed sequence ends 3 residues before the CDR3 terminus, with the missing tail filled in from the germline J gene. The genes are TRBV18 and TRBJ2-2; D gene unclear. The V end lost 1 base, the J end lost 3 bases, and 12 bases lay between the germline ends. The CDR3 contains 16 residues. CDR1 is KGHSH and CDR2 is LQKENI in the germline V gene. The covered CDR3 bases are TGTGCCAGCTCACCACGTTCAGGATACGACACCGGGGAG. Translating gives CASSPRSGYDTGE. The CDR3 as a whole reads CASSPRSGYDTGELFF.

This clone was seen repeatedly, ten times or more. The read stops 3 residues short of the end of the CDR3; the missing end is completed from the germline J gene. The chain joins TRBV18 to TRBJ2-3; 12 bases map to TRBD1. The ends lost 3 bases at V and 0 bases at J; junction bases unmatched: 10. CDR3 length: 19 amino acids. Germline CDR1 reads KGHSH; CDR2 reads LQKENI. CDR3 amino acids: CASSPSPGTGGLSTDTQYF. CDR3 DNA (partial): TGTGCCAGCTCACCGAGTCCCGGGACAGGGGGCCTTAGCACAGATACG.

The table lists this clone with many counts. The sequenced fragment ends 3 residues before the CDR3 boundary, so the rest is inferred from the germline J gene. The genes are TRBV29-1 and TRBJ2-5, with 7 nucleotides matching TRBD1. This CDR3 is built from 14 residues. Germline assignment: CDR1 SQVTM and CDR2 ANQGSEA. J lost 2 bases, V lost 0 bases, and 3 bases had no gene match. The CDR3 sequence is CSVEDRQGQETQYF. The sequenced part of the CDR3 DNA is TGCAGCGTTGAAGATCGACAGGGTCAAGAGACC.

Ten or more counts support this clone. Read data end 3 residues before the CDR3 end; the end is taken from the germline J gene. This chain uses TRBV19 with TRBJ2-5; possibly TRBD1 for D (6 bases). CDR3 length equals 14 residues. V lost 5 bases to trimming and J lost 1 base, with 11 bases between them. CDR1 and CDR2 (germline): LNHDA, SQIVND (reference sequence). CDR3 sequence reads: CASSPGQIQETQYF. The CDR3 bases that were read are TGTGCCAGTAGTCCGGGACAAATCCAAGAGACC.

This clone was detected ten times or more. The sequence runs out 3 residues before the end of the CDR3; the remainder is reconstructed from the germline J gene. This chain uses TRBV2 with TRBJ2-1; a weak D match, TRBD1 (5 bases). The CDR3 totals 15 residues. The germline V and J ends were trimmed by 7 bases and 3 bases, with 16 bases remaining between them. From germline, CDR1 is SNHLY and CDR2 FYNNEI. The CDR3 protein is CASTSTAGRYNEQFF. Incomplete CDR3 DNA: TGTGCCAGCACCTCGACAGCCGGCCGCTACAATGAG. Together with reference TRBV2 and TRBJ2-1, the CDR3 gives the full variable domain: EPEVTQTPSHQVTQMGQEVILRCVPISNHLYFYWYRQILGQKVEFLVSFYNNEISEKSEIFDDQFSVERPDGSNFTLKIRSTKLEDSAMYFCASTSTAGRYNEQFFGPGTRLTVL.

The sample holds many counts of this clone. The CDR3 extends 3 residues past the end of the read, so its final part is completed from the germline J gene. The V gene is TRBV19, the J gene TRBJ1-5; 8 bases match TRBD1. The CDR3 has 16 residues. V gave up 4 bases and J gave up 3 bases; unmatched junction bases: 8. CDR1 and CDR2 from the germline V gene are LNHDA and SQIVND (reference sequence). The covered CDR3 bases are TGTGCCAGTAGTACTGGGGAGACAGGGGTCAATCAGCCC. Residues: CASSTGETGVNQP. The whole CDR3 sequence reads CASSTGETGVNQPQHF.

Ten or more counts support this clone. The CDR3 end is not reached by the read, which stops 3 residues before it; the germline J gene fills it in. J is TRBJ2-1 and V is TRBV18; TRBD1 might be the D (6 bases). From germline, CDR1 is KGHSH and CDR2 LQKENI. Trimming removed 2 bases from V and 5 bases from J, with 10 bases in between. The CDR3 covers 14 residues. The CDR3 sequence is CASSPTGFHNEQFF. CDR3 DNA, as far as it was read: TGTGCCAGCTCACCAACAGGGTTCCACAATGAG.

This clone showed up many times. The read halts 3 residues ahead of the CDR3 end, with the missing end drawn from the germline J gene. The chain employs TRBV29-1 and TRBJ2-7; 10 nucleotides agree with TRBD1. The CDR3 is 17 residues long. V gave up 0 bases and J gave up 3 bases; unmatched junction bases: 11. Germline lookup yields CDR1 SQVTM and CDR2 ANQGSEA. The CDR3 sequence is CSVEDWDRGGLLYEQYF. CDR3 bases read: TGCAGCGTTGAAGATTGGGACAGGGGTGGCCTCCTCTACGAG.

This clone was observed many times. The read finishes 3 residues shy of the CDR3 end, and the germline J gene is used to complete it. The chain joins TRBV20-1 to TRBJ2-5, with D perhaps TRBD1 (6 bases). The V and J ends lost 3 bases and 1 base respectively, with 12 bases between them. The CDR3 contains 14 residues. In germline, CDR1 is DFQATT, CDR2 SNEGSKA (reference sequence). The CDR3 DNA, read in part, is TGCAGTGCTAGGGACAGCTGGGGCCAAGAGACC. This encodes CSARDSWGQET. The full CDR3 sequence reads CSARDSWGQETQYF.

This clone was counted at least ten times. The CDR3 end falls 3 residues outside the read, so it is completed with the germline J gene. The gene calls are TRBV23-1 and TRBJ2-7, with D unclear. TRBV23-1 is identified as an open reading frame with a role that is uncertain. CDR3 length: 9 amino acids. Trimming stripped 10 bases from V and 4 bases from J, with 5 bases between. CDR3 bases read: TGCGCCAAACGGTACGAG. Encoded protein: CAKRYE. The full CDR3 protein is CAKRYEQYF.